These 9 T cell receptor beta chains originate from one sample sequenced in a study of T cell repertoires in ileal Crohn's disease. Profiled with immunoSEQ multiplex PCR; TCRdb holds only in-frame clones, not every one. Of approximately 7,500 clones listed, approximately 96% are singletons. Sequencing was carried out using ileal tissue. Receptors originate from an adult with Crohn's disease.

This chain links TRBV29-1 with TRBJ1-2; D remains ambiguous. The CDR3 spans 13 residues. CDR1 and CDR2 (germline): SQVTM, ANQGSEA. V shed 7 bases and J shed 0 bases, with 12 bases lying between them. The CDR3 DNA is TGCAGCGCCCGGGAGAGGTCTAACTATGGCTACACCTTC. Encoded protein: CSARERSNYGYTF.

V gene TRBV6-6 combines with J gene TRBJ1-5; weak D call: TRBD1 (5 bases). The V gene's germline CDR1 is MNHNY and CDR2 SVGAGI (reference sequence). The germline V and J ends were trimmed by 2 bases and 0 bases, with 11 bases remaining between them. This CDR3 has 16 residues. The CDR3 DNA is TGTGCCAGCAGTTACAGCAGGGACTATAGCAATCAGCCCCAGCATTTT. It translates to CASSYSRDYSNQPQHF.

The rearrangement joins TRBV4-1 to TRBJ2-7; D is ambiguous. Germline CDR1 is MGHRA and CDR2 is YSYEKL. V was pared by 0 bases and J by 4 bases, with 10 bases between. The CDR3 sequence is 14 residues long. The CDR3: CASSQDVSFYEQYF. The CDR3 nucleotides are TGCGCCAGCAGCCAAGATGTATCCTTTTACGAGCAGTACTTC.

The V gene is TRBV4-3, the J gene TRBJ2-2; weak D call: TRBD1 (5 bases). The length of the CDR3 is 17 residues. Per germline, CDR1 LGHNA and CDR2 YSLEER. Trimming removed 1 base at V and 0 bases at J, with 12 bases between. The CDR3 DNA is TGCGCCAGCAGCCAAGCCGTCCCACAGGCGAACACCGGGGAGCTGTTTTTT. Protein: CASSQAVPQANTGELFF.

The sample holds one count of this clone. The V gene is TRBV28, the J gene TRBJ1-1; 11 bases are a match to TRBD1. CDR1 and CDR2 (germline): MDHEN, SYDVKM. The J segment lost 5 bases and the V segment lost 4 bases, leaving 3 bases of the junction unmatched. This CDR3 is 14 amino acids long. This CDR3 is CASSSGQGVTEAFF. The CDR3 nucleotides are TGTGCCAGCAGTTCGGGACAGGGGGTTACTGAAGCTTTCTTT.

The rearrangement links TRBV27 to TRBJ2-1; TRBD2 agrees at 10 bases. The germline CDR1 and CDR2 sequences are MNHEY and SMNVEV (reference sequence). The CDR3 has 15 residues. V lost 4 bases, J lost 3 bases, and 3 bases stayed unmatched. Written as DNA, the CDR3 is TGTGCCAGCAGTTCACTAGCGGGAATCTACAATGAGCAGTTCTTC. Its protein is CASSSLAGIYNEQFF.

The V call is TRBV4-2, the J call TRBJ2-5; 13 positions agree with TRBD2. V lost 1 base and J lost 2; bases outside the gene matches: 7. The germline V gene has CDR1 LGHNA and CDR2 YNFKEQ. The CDR3 has 18 amino acids. CDR3 sequence (DNA): TGTGCCAGCAGCCAAGCTGGGACTAGCGGGGTCAAACAAGAGACCCAGTACTTC. It translates to CASSQAGTSGVKQETQYF.

V gene TRBV6-4 combines with J gene TRBJ2-3, with TRBD2 identical over 9 bases. The CDR3 totals 15 residues. Germline CDR1 and CDR2: MRHNA and SNTAGT. With V trimmed by 6 bases and J by 2 bases, 6 bases remained unmatched. The CDR3 loop reads CASSAGTSLTDTQYF. The DNA of the CDR3 is TGTGCCAGCAGCGCCGGGACTAGCCTCACAGATACGCAGTATTTT.

This rearrangement joins TRBV10-3 to TRBJ1-2; weak D call: TRBD1 (5 bases). The CDR3 is made up of 13 amino acids. V lost 6 bases and J lost 3, with 11 bases in between. In germline, CDR1 is ENHRY, CDR2 SYGVKD. The CDR3 DNA follows: TGTGCCATCAGCCCACTGACAGACTATGGCTACACCTTC. Translation gives CAISPLTDYGYTF.